This T cell receptor beta chain was recovered during a study of vaccination effects on CD4 cells after COVID-19. The culture ran for 10 to 11 days, and then CD4+ T cells were isolated. At days 3 and 7, half of the medium was exchanged for IL-2 medium. A few counts support this clone. Its antigen remains unknown. One end of the junction does not line up with germline, which may come from a read error. The CDR3 runs to 13 residues. CDR1 is MGHRA and CDR2 is YSYEKL in the germline V gene. Sequencing was performed with immunoSEQ multiplex PCR; in TCRdb, only in-frame clones are kept and a portion is missing. This table has fewer than 40,000 clones, roughly 70% appearing once.

The sequence was obtained from a human donor who received a COVID-19 vaccine. The chain joins TRBV4-1 to TRBJ2-1, with 9 bases matching TRBD2. The sample in question was CD4+ T cells from PBMCs cultured without peptide, obtained before COVID-19 vaccination. The chain's CDR3 is CASSQDLSGRTLF. DNA for the CDR3: TGCGCCAGCAGCCAAGATCTAAGCGGGAGGACCCTCTTC.